The 22 T cell receptor beta chains reported below all come from one sample, sequenced in a study of blood T cell repertoires in COVID-19. The method was immunoSEQ multiplex PCR; TCRdb's version includes in-frame clones alone and lacks a portion of them. The data hold approximately 150,000 clones, with just over 90% observed a single time. The material sequenced was peripheral blood. The origin of the receptors is a woman aged 55-69 years with COVID-19, enrolled during active disease.

This chain uses TRBV11-3 with TRBJ2-2, with a possible D match to TRBD2 (7 bases). The V and J ends lost 5 bases and 3 bases respectively, with 13 bases between them. The length of the CDR3 is 15 residues. Germline assignment: CDR1 SGHNT and CDR2 YENEEA. The CDR3 region has the DNA TGTGCCAGCAGCCCCAGGCGGGGGCACACCGGGGAGCTGTTTTTT. This gives the protein CASSPRRGHTGELFF. Drawing the rest from reference TRBV11-3 and TRBJ2-2, the complete variable domain is EAGVVQSPRYKIIEKKQPVAFWCNPISGHNTLYWYLQNLGQGPELLIRYENEEAVDDSQLPKDRFSAERLKGVDSTLKIQPAELGDSAVYLCASSPRRGHTGELFFGEGSRLTVL.

This clone was observed once. The chain links TRBV10-3 to TRBJ1-1; D is unclear. This CDR3 has 12 residues. Between the trimmed V and J ends, which lost 5 bases and 1 base, there was a span of 5 bases. Germline assignment: CDR1 ENHRY and CDR2 SYGVKD. In nucleotides, the CDR3 is TGTGCCATCAGTCTATCGAACACTGAAGCTTTCTTT. It translates to CAISLSNTEAFF.

The J gene is TRBJ1-1, the V gene TRBV30; a possible D gene is TRBD1 (5 bases). CDR1 GTSNPN and CDR2 SVGIG come from the germline V gene (reference sequence). V lost 2 bases and J lost 5, with 12 bases in between. The CDR3 spans 13 residues. The CDR3 spells CAWSLSAGTEAFF. Here the CDR3 DNA reads TGTGCCTGGAGTCTAAGCGCAGGGACTGAAGCTTTCTTT.

The J gene is TRBJ2-1, the V gene TRBV2; 10 bases match TRBD1. This CDR3 is built from 15 residues. Germline CDR1 SNHLY, CDR2 FYNNEI. Trimming removed 9 bases from V and 4 bases from J; junction bases left unmatched: 9. CDR3 DNA: TGTGCCAGTTGGTCGGGACAGGGGATTTACAATGAGCAGTTCTTC. The encoded protein is CASWSGQGIYNEQFF.

The chain employs TRBV6-1 and TRBJ1-5; 10 nucleotides agree with TRBD1. The CDR3 is 17 amino acids. From germline, CDR1 is MNHNS and CDR2 SASEGT. V trimming: 4 bases; J trimming: 2 bases; junction bases outside the gene matches: 8. The CDR3 nucleotides are TGTGCCAGCAGTGGGACAGGGGGAAGGTGGGGCAATCAGCCCCAGCATTTT. Its protein is CASSGTGGRWGNQPQHF.

V is TRBV7-6 and J is TRBJ1-1; TRBD1 agrees at 11 bases. From germline, CDR1 is SGHVS and CDR2 FNYEAQ. V was pared by 4 bases and J by 7 bases, with 14 bases of the junction left unmatched. This CDR3 spans 17 amino acids. The CDR3 DNA reads as TGTGCCAGCAGCTCCCTAAAGGGACAGGGGGGACTCGGTGAAGCTTTCTTT. Translated, it gives CASSSLKGQGGLGEAFF.

The rearrangement links TRBV18 to TRBJ2-3, with D hard to call. The germline CDR1 and CDR2 sequences are KGHSH and LQKENI. V lost 3 bases and J 2 bases, leaving 12 bases between the germline ends. The CDR3 contains 15 residues. The CDR3 DNA reads TGTGCCAGCTCACCGTCAGTGGCCGCCACAGATACGCAGTATTTT. Translation gives CASSPSVAATDTQYF.

The chain uses TRBV27 and TRBJ1-5; perhaps TRBD1 as D (6 bases). Trimming removed 4 bases from V and 7 bases from J, with 11 bases in between. The CDR3 contains 13 residues. Germline V gene data show CDR1 as MNHEY and CDR2 as SMNVEV (reference sequence). The CDR3 bases are TGTGCCAGCAGTTACTCGGGGGGCCAGCCCCAGCATTTT. This encodes CASSYSGGQPQHF.

CDR3 coding DNA: TGTGCCAGCAGCCCGGACGGACTCCCAGAGACCCAGTACTTC. As protein: CASSPDGLPETQYF. V is TRBV7-2 and J is TRBJ2-5, with TRBD2 as a possible D gene (5 bases). This CDR3 is 14 amino acids long. Germline assignment: CDR1 SGHTA and CDR2 FQGNSA. V lost 5 bases and J lost 4, with 14 bases in between.

The DNA for the CDR3 is TGTGCCAGTAGTATCGTCGGGGTGAACACTGAAGCTTTCTTT. Protein: CASSIVGVNTEAFF. This chain uses TRBV19 with TRBJ1-1, with no clear D. This CDR3 is built from 14 residues. CDR1 is LNHDA, CDR2 SQIVND, per germline (reference sequence). The germline V and J ends were trimmed by 3 bases and 0 bases, with 8 bases remaining between them.

This clone was found once. The chain combines TRBV29-1 with TRBJ2-5; maybe TRBD2 (5 bases). CDR1 and CDR2 (germline): SQVTM, ANQGSEA. This CDR3 has 11 amino acids. The V end lost 7 bases, the J end lost 0 bases, and 6 bases lay between the germline ends. DNA for the CDR3: TGCAGCGGAGGGAACCAAGAGACCCAGTACTTC. It yields the protein CSGGNQETQYF.

The chain links TRBV9 to TRBJ1-2; no definite D call. The ends were cut back, 0 bases at V and 2 bases at J, with 11 bases in the middle. The length of the CDR3 is 15 residues. The V gene's germline CDR1 is SGDLS and CDR2 YYNGEE. CDR3 in amino acids: CASSVGGNLNYGYTF. The CDR3 nucleotides read TGTGCCAGCAGCGTAGGAGGAAACTTAAACTATGGCTACACCTTC.

This chain joins TRBV9 and TRBJ2-5, with TRBD1 matching over 9 bases. The germline V gene has CDR1 SGDLS and CDR2 YYNGEE. V dropped 3 bases and J dropped 1; count of bases not matched to a gene: 7. This CDR3 spans 16 amino acids. The CDR3 region is CASSATGGWTQETQYF. CDR3 DNA: TGTGCCAGCAGCGCCACAGGGGGCTGGACCCAAGAGACCCAGTACTTC.

The chain combines TRBV12-3 or TRBV12-4 with TRBJ2-7; D is uncertain. CDR3 length: 12 amino acids. The V end lost 5 bases, the J end lost 1 base, and 6 bases lay between the germline ends. The CDR3 here is CASSIGSYEQYF. CDR3 nucleotides: TGTGCCAGCAGTATCGGTTCCTACGAGCAGTACTTC.

The chain is built from TRBV29-1 and TRBJ2-3, with no clear D. Between the trimmed V and J ends, which lost 3 bases and 2 bases, there was a span of 9 bases. Germline V gives CDR1 SQVTM, CDR2 ANQGSEA. CDR3 length: 13 residues. CDR3 in amino acids: CSVDARLTDTQYF. The CDR3 nucleotides read TGCAGCGTTGATGCCAGGCTCACAGATACGCAGTATTTT.

The CDR3: CASRRGQQNYGYTF. Written as DNA, the CDR3 is TGTGCCAGCAGGAGGGGACAGCAAAACTATGGCTACACCTTC. The genes are TRBV5-6 and TRBJ1-2; TRBD1 matches 7 bases. CDR3 length equals 14 residues. V shed 5 bases and J 2 bases; nucleotides not matched to a gene: 6. CDR1 and CDR2 from the germline V gene are SGHDT and YYEEEE.

The rearrangement links TRBV2 to TRBJ1-1, with 8 bases fitting TRBD1. In germline, CDR1 is SNHLY, CDR2 FYNNEI. The CDR3 runs 11 residues. V gave up 7 bases and J gave up 12 bases; unmatched junction bases: 7. Here the CDR3 DNA reads TGTGCCAGCATGGACAGGGATGGTACTTTCTTT. This sequence encodes CASMDRDGTFF.

CDR3 in DNA: TGTGCCAGCAGCCAAGAGGGAGCGGCCTACAATGAGCAGTTCTTC. Translated: CASSQEGAAYNEQFF. The chain recombines TRBV14 with TRBJ2-1; possibly TRBD2 for D (5 bases). Trimming removed 0 bases at V and 2 bases at J, with 8 bases between. Germline assignment: CDR1 SGHDN and CDR2 FVKESK. This CDR3 spans 15 amino acids.

V usage is TRBV11-1 and J usage is TRBJ1-3; D is ambiguous. Germline loops: CDR1 SGHAT, CDR2 FQDESV (reference sequence). Trimming took off 5 bases at V and 2 bases at J, with 4 bases between the two ends. The CDR3 totals 12 residues. The CDR3 spells CASSQTGNTIYF. CDR3 bases: TGTGCCAGCAGCCAGACTGGAAACACCATATATTTT.

The chain has TRBV2 and TRBJ2-5, with no clear D. The germline CDR1 and CDR2 sequences are SNHLY and FYNNEI. This CDR3 has 11 amino acids. Trimming removed 6 bases at V and 3 bases at J, with 5 bases between. The CDR3 DNA reads TGTGCCAGCAGCCTCGAAGAGACCCAGTACTTC. It is translated as CASSLEETQYF.

The chain combines TRBV9 with TRBJ2-3; the match to TRBD2 covers 7 bases. Looked up from germline, CDR1 is SGDLS and CDR2 is YYNGEE. Germline trimming cut 4 bases from V and 4 bases from J; bases unmatched to any gene: 6. CDR3 length: 14 residues. CDR3 nucleotides: TGTGCCAGCAGCCCAGGACTAGTGGCAGATACGCAGTATTTT. Its protein product is CASSPGLVADTQYF.

The gene calls are TRBV4-3 and TRBJ2-5, with 9 bases fitting TRBD1. Germline loops: CDR1 LGHNA, CDR2 YSLEER. With V trimmed by 1 base and J by 5 bases, 2 bases remained unmatched. The CDR3 length is 14 residues. CDR3 in DNA: TGCGCCAGCAGCCAAGCCGGGACAGGGGAGACCCAGTACTTC. It encodes CASSQAGTGETQYF.